This TCR beta chain came from a study of radiotherapy plus CTLA-4 blockade in lung cancer. TCRdb's copy holds only in-frame clones and misses some; the assay was immunoSEQ multiplex PCR. The table records 75,000 to 95,000 clones, around 72% of them present only once. V dropped 2 bases and J dropped 3 bases, with 11 bases sitting between them. The CDR3 is made up of 15 amino acids. The germline gives CDR1 SEHNR, CDR2 FQNEAQ (reference sequence). This sequence joins TRBV7-9 and TRBJ2-1; D possibly uses TRBD1 or TRBD2 (5 bases each). The receptor comes from a human donor with non-small cell lung cancer that progressed on radiotherapy plus ipilimumab. The material was peripheral blood, obtained from a patient treated with radiotherapy plus ipilimumab. Written as DNA, the CDR3 is TGTGCCAGCAGCTTATCCCTGGGGGACTACAATGAGCAGTTCTTC. Translation gives CASSLSLGDYNEQFF.